These 10 T cell receptor beta chains were all obtained from the same sample, sequenced in a study of T cells in women clearing cervical HPV infection. Clones were sequenced by immunoSEQ multiplex PCR, and TCRdb holds only the in-frame ones, with some missing. This sample's clone table lists fewer than 35,000 clones. The material sequenced was blood buffy coat. These receptors came from a woman between 18 and 70 years old with a cervical HPV16 infection that either progressed to CIN3+ or cleared (not recorded which).

Note on this clone: The read halts 3 residues ahead of the CDR3 end, with the missing end drawn from the germline J gene. This chain joins TRBV20-1 and TRBJ2-5, with 8 nucleotides matching TRBD2. V was clipped by 3 bases and J by 5 bases; unmatched bases: 8. The germline gives CDR1 DFQATT, CDR2 SNEGSKA (reference sequence). This CDR3 contains 14 residues. CDR3 protein: CSARRGTRSETQYF. The CDR3 bases that were read are TGCAGTGCTAGGCGAGGGACTAGATCCGAGACC.

For this clone: Sequencing ends 3 residues short of the CDR3 end; the germline J gene provides the rest. The chain employs TRBV11-2 and TRBJ2-7, with a weak D call TRBD2 (6 bases). Germline loops: CDR1 SGHAT, CDR2 FQNNGV. V lost 5 bases, J lost 3 bases, and 17 bases lay in between. The CDR3 extends over 15 amino acids. The CDR3 protein is CASSPPPGVDYEQYF. The CDR3 bases that were read are TGTGCCAGCAGCCCCCCCCCGGGGGTAGACTACGAG.

For this clone: The read gets to within 3 residues of the CDR3 end, and the germline J gene fills in the rest. The genes are TRBV18 and TRBJ1-1, with 9 bases aligning to TRBD1. Per the germline V gene, CDR1 is KGHSH and CDR2 is LQKENI. The V gene end was trimmed by 6 bases and the J gene end by 2 bases; junction bases not matched to a gene: 7. The CDR3 extends over 15 amino acids. CDR3 amino acids: CASSLGQGLNTEAFF. CDR3 DNA (partial): TGTGCCAGCTCTTTGGGACAGGGATTAAACACTGAA.

For this clone: The read ends 3 residues before the CDR3 terminus; that terminus is restored from the germline J gene. The V call is TRBV6-2 or TRBV6-3, the J call TRBJ2-3; possible D gene TRBD2, 6 bases. The length of the CDR3 is 15 residues. Germline V lookup: CDR1 MNHEY, CDR2 SVGEGT. V lost 4 bases and J lost 6, with 17 bases in between. The sequenced CDR3 bases are TGTGCCAGCAGTTTCCCGGGACTGCCGCCGGATACG. It encodes CASSFPGLPPDT. The full-length CDR3 reads as CASSFPGLPPDTQYF.

With regard to this clone: The read is 3 residues too short to cover the CDR3 end, so that end is filled in from the germline J gene. This chain uses TRBV12-3 or TRBV12-4 with TRBJ2-7; 7 positions agree with TRBD2. The CDR3 consists of 14 residues. Trimming took 7 bases from V and 5 from J; bases not matched to a gene: 11. Here the CDR3 reads CASTNRGGFDEQYF. Partial CDR3 DNA: TGTGCCAGCACCAATCGCGGGGGTTTCGACGAG.

Points on this clone: The CDR3 end is not reached by the read, which stops 3 residues before it; the germline J gene fills it in. The chain recombines TRBV18 with TRBJ1-2, with 7 bases identical to TRBD1. The V and J ends lost 2 bases and 4 bases, in that order; junction bases with no gene match: 10. The V gene's germline CDR1 is KGHSH and CDR2 LQKENI. CDR3 length: 16 amino acids. Partial CDR3 DNA: TGTGCCAGCTCACCATCCGGACAGGCGAATCCCTATGGC. Protein: CASSPSGQANPYG. The entire CDR3 is CASSPSGQANPYGYTF.

Remarks on this clone: The read stops 3 residues short of the end of the CDR3; the missing end is completed from the germline J gene. V usage is TRBV7-9 and J usage is TRBJ1-2; no definite D call. This CDR3 is built from 13 residues. Germline CDR1 reads SEHNR; CDR2 reads FQNEAQ (reference sequence). V lost 2 bases to trimming and J lost 6 bases, with 10 bases between them. The sequenced part of the CDR3 DNA is TGTGCCAGCAGCTTATACAGCCAAGATGGC. Protein product: CASSLYSQDG. The entire CDR3 reads CASSLYSQDGYTF.

In regard to this clone: The read ends 3 residues before the CDR3 terminus; that terminus is restored from the germline J gene. This rearrangement joins TRBV19 to TRBJ2-5; TRBD2 matches at 11 bases. Germline loops: CDR1 LNHDA, CDR2 SQIVND (reference sequence). Trimming took 7 bases from V and 5 from J; bases not matched to a gene: 9. CDR3 length: 15 amino acids. The CDR3 bases that were read are TGTGCCAGTAATTTAGCGGGAGGGCCAAGGGAGACC. It codes for CASNLAGGPRET. The entire CDR3 is CASNLAGGPRETQYF.

Details on this clone: The read terminates 3 residues before the CDR3 end, so the remaining end is supplied by the germline J gene. The chain is built from TRBV30 and TRBJ1-3; 8 nucleotides align to TRBD1. The CDR3 is made up of 14 amino acids. Germline trimming cut 3 bases from V and 4 bases from J; bases unmatched to any gene: 5. Germline values: CDR1 GTSNPN, CDR2 SVGIG (reference sequence). CDR3 bases read: TGTGCCTGGAGGGACAGGGCAGCAGGAAACACC. Amino acid sequence: CAWRDRAAGNT. The whole CDR3 reads CAWRDRAAGNTIYF.

The CDR3 DNA, read in part, is TGTGCCAGCAGTTACTCGACTAACTCCTACGAG. Translation gives CASSYSTNSYE. In full, the CDR3 is CASSYSTNSYEQYF. The chain carries TRBV6-2 or TRBV6-3 and TRBJ2-7; TRBD2 is a possible D gene (5 bases). With the read ending 3 residues before the CDR3 end, the germline J gene is used to fill in that end. The CDR3 extends over 14 amino acids. Looked up from germline, CDR1 is MNHEY and CDR2 is SVGEGT. The germline V and J ends were trimmed by 0 bases and 0 bases, with 6 bases remaining between them.